This paragraph reports one T cell receptor (beta chain). This specimen belongs to a study of blood T cell repertoires in COVID-19. Germline CDR1 is SGHRS and CDR2 is YFSETQ. Between the trimmed V and J ends, which lost 0 bases and 4 bases, there was a span of 5 bases. This CDR3 is 13 amino acids long. Authors' data handling: Nucleated cell number was recorded as an estimate derived from reference gene primer amplification. TCRdb's table, derived via immunoSEQ multiplex PCR, lists solely in-frame clones and lacks some. From that table come the V and J calls and clone size; the DNA was used to work out D and trimming. The sample has 200,000 to 250,000 clones, just over 85% seen once.

The chain joins TRBV5-1 to TRBJ2-1; D not certain. This receptor was taken from a man aged 45-60 years with acute or convalescent COVID-19. Sequencing input: peripheral blood. CDR3 amino acids: CASSLVPYNEQFF. CDR3 bases: TGCGCCAGCAGCTTGGTCCCTTACAATGAGCAGTTCTTC.